One sample yielded the 10 T cell receptor beta chains listed below, sequenced in a study of blood T cell repertoires in COVID-19. Sequencing was performed with immunoSEQ multiplex PCR; in TCRdb, only in-frame clones are kept and a portion is missing. The table shows some 150,000 clones, with approximately 80% occurring only once. The sequenced sample was peripheral blood. The receptor source for this set is a woman in her 50s in a cohort sampled during active or convalescent COVID-19.

The V call is TRBV27, the J call TRBJ1-1; D possibly corresponds to TRBD1 (6 bases). The germline gives CDR1 MNHEY, CDR2 SMNVEV (reference sequence). The CDR3 is 15 amino acids. The V and J ends lost 7 bases and 0 bases respectively, with 15 bases between them. CDR3 loop: CASNPDSNMNTEAFF. For the CDR3, the DNA is TGTGCCAGCAACCCGGACAGTAACATGAACACTGAAGCTTTCTTT.

This chain links TRBV5-4 with TRBJ2-5; 8 bases are shared with TRBD1. Germline CDR1 is SGHNT and CDR2 is YYREEE (reference sequence). CDR3 length: 14 amino acids. Germline trimming cut 1 base from V and 4 bases from J; bases unmatched to any gene: 3. The CDR3 sequence: CASSLSQGAETQYF. CDR3 bases: TGTGCCAGCAGCTTGTCCCAGGGGGCAGAGACCCAGTACTTC.

The rearrangement links TRBV10-3 to TRBJ1-3; no clear D. Germline V gene data show CDR1 as ENHRY and CDR2 as SYGVKD. V gave up 8 bases and J gave up 2 bases, with 7 bases separating them. The CDR3 sequence is 12 residues long. Here the CDR3 reads CAIEAAGNTIYF. In nucleotides, the CDR3 is TGTGCCATCGAGGCTGCTGGAAACACCATATATTTT.

The chain joins TRBV19 to TRBJ2-3, with D tentatively TRBD2 (6 bases). V lost 4 bases and J 4 bases, leaving 9 bases between the germline ends. The CDR3 totals 13 residues. Germline assignment: CDR1 LNHDA and CDR2 SQIVND (reference sequence). This CDR3 is CASSNGGSDTQYF. The CDR3 nucleotides read TGTGCCAGTAGTAACGGGGGATCAGATACGCAGTATTTT. Together with reference TRBV19 and TRBJ2-3, the CDR3 gives the full variable domain: DGGITQSPKYLFRKEGQNVTLSCEQNLNHDAMYWYRQDPGQGLRLIYYSQIVNDFQKGDIAEGYSVSREKKESFPLTVTSAQKNPTAFYLCASSNGGSDTQYFGPGTRLTVL.

The rearrangement links TRBV4-1 to TRBJ1-2; D gene unclear. V lost 1 base and J lost 0, with 9 bases in between. The CDR3 is made up of 15 amino acids. The germline CDR1 and CDR2 sequences are MGHRA and YSYEKL. The CDR3 DNA sequence: TGCGCCAGCAGCCAAGCTCATACAACTAACTATGGCTACACCTTC. As protein: CASSQAHTTNYGYTF.

The CDR3 is CASSQDWRGGGTSTDTQYF. CDR3 DNA sequence: TGCGCCAGCAGCCAAGATTGGAGGGGGGGCGGAACTAGCACAGATACGCAGTATTTT. The gene calls are TRBV4-1 and TRBJ2-3; a weak D match, TRBD2 (7 bases). CDR1 is MGHRA, CDR2 YSYEKL, per germline. Trimming pared 0 bases from V and 0 bases from J, leaving 19 bases between. The length of the CDR3 is 19 residues.

V usage is TRBV2 and J usage is TRBJ1-2, with D unclear. Between the trimmed V and J ends, which lost 6 bases and 4 bases, there was a span of 15 bases. Germline lookup yields CDR1 SNHLY and CDR2 FYNNEI. CDR3 length equals 14 residues. Written as DNA, the CDR3 is TGTGCCAGCAGGAGGGAGCAGTGGGCCTATGGCTACACCTTC. It yields the protein CASRREQWAYGYTF.

V gene TRBV19 combines with J gene TRBJ2-3, with 7 bases aligning to TRBD1. The V and J ends lost 5 bases and 3 bases, in that order; junction bases with no gene match: 8. This CDR3 has 15 residues. CDR1 and CDR2 (germline): LNHDA, SQIVND (reference sequence). CDR3 sequence: CASSVAGTATDTQYF. CDR3 sequence (DNA): TGTGCCAGTAGTGTCGCCGGGACAGCTACAGATACGCAGTATTTT.

V gene TRBV27 combines with J gene TRBJ1-1, with D perhaps matching TRBD1 (5 bases). The length of the CDR3 is 14 residues. Germline values: CDR1 MNHEY, CDR2 SMNVEV (reference sequence). With 6 bases removed from V and 4 bases from J, the gap between germline ends came to 15 bases. The CDR3 region is CASSPQGYATEAFF. Here the CDR3 DNA reads TGTGCCAGCAGCCCCCAGGGCTATGCCACTGAAGCTTTCTTT.

CDR3 DNA sequence: TGCAGCGTGGCGGGACAGGTTAACACTGAAGCTTTCTTT. As protein: CSVAGQVNTEAFF. V usage is TRBV29-1 and J usage is TRBJ1-1; 8 bases map to TRBD1. This CDR3 contains 13 residues. The ends lost 6 bases at V and 2 bases at J; junction bases unmatched: 5. From germline, CDR1 is SQVTM and CDR2 ANQGSEA. Together with reference TRBV29-1 and TRBJ1-1, the CDR3 gives the full variable domain: SAVISQKPSRDICQRGTSLTIQCQVDSQVTMMFWYRQQPGQSLTLIATANQGSEATYESGFVIDKFPISRPNLTFSTLTVSNMSPEDSSIYLCSVAGQVNTEAFFGQGTRLTVV.